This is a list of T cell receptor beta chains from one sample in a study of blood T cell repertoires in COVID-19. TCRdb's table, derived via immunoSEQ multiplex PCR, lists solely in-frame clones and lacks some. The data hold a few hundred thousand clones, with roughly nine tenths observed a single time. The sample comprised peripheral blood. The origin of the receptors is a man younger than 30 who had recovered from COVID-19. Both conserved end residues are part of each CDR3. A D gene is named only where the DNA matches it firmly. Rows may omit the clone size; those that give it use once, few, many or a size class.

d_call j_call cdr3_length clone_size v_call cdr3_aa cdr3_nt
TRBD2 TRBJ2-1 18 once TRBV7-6 CASSLALAGVKTYNEQFF TGTGCCAGCAGCTTGGCCCTAGCGGGAGTGAAAACCTACAATGAGCAGTTCTTC
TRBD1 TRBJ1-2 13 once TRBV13 CASSSEQGHGYTF TGTGCCAGCAGCTCAGAACAGGGGCATGGCTACACCTTC
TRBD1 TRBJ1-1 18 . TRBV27 CASSLRWTGGAMNTEAFF TGTGCCAGCAGTTTAAGGTGGACAGGGGGGGCCATGAACACTGAAGCTTTCTTT
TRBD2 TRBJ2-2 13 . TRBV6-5 CASRLAGGGELFF TGTGCCAGCAGACTAGCGGGGGGCGGGGAGCTGTTTTTT
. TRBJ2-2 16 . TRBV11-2 CASSLDYGVWHGELFF TGTGCCAGCAGCTTAGATTACGGGGTGTGGCACGGGGAGCTGTTTTTT
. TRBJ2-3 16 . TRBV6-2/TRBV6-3 CASSYHLTGEADTQYF TGTGCCAGCAGTTACCATCTTACGGGGGAGGCAGATACGCAGTATTTT
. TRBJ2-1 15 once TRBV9 CASSVGYGDYNEQFF TGTGCCAGCAGCGTAGGCTACGGGGACTACAATGAGCAGTTCTTC
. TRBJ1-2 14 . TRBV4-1 CASSQTRGNYGYTF TGCGCCAGCAGCCAGACTCGGGGGAACTATGGCTACACCTTC
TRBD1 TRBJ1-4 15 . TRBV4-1 CASSQGPGTGDFLFF TGCGCCAGCAGCCAAGGACCCGGGACAGGGGATTTTCTGTTTTTT
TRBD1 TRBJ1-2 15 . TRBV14 CASTQGTGAGYGYTF TGTGCCAGCACCCAAGGGACAGGGGCTGGGTATGGCTACACCTTC
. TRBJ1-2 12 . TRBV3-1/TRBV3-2 CASSSRTYGYTF TGTGCCAGCAGCTCCAGAACCTATGGCTACACCTTC
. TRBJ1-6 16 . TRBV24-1 CATTSGGGPNNSPLHF TGTGCCACCACCTCCGGGGGGGGGCCGAATAATTCACCCCTCCACTTT
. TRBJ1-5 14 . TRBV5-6 CASSLAGSNQPQHF TGTGCCAGCAGCTTGGCCGGTAGCAATCAGCCCCAGCATTTT
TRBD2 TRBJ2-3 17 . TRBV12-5 CASGLVRTSGVPDTQYF TGTGCTAGTGGTTTGGTACGGACTAGCGGGGTACCAGATACGCAGTATTTT
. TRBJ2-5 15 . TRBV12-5 CASGLRRGGGETQYF TGTGCTAGTGGTTTAAGGAGGGGAGGCGGAGAGACCCAGTACTTC
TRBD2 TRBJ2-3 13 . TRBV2 CACPSGSSDTQYF TGTGCCTGCCCTAGCGGGAGCTCAGATACGCAGTATTTT
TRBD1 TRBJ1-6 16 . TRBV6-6 CASTQTRDSRNSPLHF TGTGCCAGCACGCAAACCCGGGACAGCCGTAATTCACCCCTCCACTTT
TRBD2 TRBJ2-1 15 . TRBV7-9 CASSLVGLAGGHQFF TGTGCCAGCAGCTTAGTCGGTCTAGCGGGGGGCCACCAGTTCTTC
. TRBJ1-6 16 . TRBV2 CASTGSIFEVDSPLHF TGTGCCAGCACCGGTAGTATTTTCGAGGTCGATTCACCCCTCCACTTT
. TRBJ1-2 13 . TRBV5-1 CASSFLQEGGYTF TGCGCCAGCAGCTTTCTTCAGGAGGGTGGCTACACCTTC